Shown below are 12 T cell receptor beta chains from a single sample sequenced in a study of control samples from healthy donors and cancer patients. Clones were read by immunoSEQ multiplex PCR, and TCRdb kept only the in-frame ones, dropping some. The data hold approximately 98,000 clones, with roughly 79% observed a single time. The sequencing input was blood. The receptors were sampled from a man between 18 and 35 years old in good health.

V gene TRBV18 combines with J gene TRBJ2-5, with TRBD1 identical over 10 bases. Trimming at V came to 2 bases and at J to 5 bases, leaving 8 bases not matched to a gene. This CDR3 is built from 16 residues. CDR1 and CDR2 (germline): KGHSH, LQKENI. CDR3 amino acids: CASSPTDRGRKETQYF. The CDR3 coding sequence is TGTGCCAGCTCACCAACCGACAGGGGGCGAAAGGAGACCCAGTACTTC.

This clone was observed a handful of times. This chain's CDR3 is CASSPLTGQVYGYTF. CDR3 coding DNA: TGTGCCAGCAGCCCTTTGACGGGGCAGGTCTATGGCTACACCTTC. V gene TRBV7-9 combines with J gene TRBJ1-2, with D perhaps TRBD1 (5 bases). Germline CDR1 is SEHNR and CDR2 is FQNEAQ (reference sequence). The CDR3 is 15 residues long. Deletions cut 5 bases from V and 4 bases from J, with 17 bases between.

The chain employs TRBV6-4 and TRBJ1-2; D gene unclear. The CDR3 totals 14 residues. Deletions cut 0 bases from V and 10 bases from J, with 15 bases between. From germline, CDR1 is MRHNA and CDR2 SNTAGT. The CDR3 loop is CASSDSAGTGVYTF. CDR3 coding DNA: TGTGCCAGCAGTGACTCAGCGGGTACTGGCGTCTACACCTTC.

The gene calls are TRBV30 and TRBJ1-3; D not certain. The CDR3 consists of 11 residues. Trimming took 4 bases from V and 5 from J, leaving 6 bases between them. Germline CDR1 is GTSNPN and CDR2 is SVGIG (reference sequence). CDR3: CAWNQRNTIYF. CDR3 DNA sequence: TGTGCCTGGAATCAGCGAAACACCATATATTTT.

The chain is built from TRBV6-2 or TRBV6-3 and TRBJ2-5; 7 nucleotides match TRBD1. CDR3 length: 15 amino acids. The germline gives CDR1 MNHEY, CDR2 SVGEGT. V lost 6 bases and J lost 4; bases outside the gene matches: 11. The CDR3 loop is CASSSLGTARETQYF. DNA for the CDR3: TGTGCCAGCAGCTCTCTTGGGACAGCGCGAGAGACCCAGTACTTC.

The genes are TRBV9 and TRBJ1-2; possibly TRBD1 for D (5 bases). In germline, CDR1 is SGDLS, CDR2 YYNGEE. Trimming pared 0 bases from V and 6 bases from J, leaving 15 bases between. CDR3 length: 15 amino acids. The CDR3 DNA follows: TGTGCCAGCAGCGTAGTTTCGGGGGACCCGGATGGCTACACCTTC. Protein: CASSVVSGDPDGYTF.

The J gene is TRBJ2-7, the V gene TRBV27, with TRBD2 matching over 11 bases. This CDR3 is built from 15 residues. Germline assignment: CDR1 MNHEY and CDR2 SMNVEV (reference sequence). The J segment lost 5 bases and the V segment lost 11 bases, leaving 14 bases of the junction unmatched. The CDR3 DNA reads TGTGCCCCCAAAGGGGCGGAACTAGCGGGGGACGAGCAGTACTTC. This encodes CAPKGAELAGDEQYF.

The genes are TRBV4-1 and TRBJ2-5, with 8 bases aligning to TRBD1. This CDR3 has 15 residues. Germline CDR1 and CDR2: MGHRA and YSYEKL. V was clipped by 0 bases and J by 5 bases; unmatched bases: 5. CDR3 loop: CASSQEDRAGETQYF. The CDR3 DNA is TGCGCCAGCAGCCAAGAGGACAGGGCAGGGGAGACCCAGTACTTC.

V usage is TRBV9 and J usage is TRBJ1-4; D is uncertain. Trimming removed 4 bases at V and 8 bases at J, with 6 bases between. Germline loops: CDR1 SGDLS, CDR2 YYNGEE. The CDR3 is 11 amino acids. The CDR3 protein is CASSYREKLFF. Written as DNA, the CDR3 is TGTGCCAGCAGCTACCGAGAAAAACTGTTTTTT.

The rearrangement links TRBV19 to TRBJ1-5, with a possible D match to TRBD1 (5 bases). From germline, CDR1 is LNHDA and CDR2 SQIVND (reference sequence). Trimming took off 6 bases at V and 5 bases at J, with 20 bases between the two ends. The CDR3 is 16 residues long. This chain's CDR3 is CASRPLGGRGDQPQHF. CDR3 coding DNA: TGTGCCAGTAGACCTCTCGGGGGAAGAGGCGATCAGCCCCAGCATTTT.

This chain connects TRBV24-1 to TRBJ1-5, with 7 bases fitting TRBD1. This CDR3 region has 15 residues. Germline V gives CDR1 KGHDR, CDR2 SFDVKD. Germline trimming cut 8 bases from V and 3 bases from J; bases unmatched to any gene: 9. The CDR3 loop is CATTPKGQLNQPQHF. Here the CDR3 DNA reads TGTGCCACCACCCCCAAGGGACAGCTCAATCAGCCCCAGCATTTT.

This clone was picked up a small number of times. For the CDR3, the DNA is TGTGCCAGCAGCATCCGGGACAGGGAAGCGGCTTTCTTT. Translated, it gives CASSIRDREAAFF. This chain joins TRBV13 and TRBJ1-1; 9 bases match TRBD1. Germline V gene data show CDR1 as PRHDT and CDR2 as FYEKMQ (reference sequence). J was trimmed by 11 bases and V by 5 bases; bases with no gene match: 9. The CDR3 sequence is 13 residues long. The whole variable domain, remainder taken from reference TRBV13 and TRBJ1-1, is AAGVIQSPRHLIKEKRETATLKCYPIPRHDTVYWYQQGPGQDPQFLISFYEKMQSDKGSIPDRFSAQQFSDYHSELNMSSLELGDSALYFCASSIRDREAAFFGQGTRLTVV.